The 26 T cell receptor beta chains listed next were all sequenced from one sample in a study of T cells after yellow fever vaccination. TCRdb reanalysed the 5' RACE reads using MiXCR and keeps one entry per CDR3 protein. The table lists some 390,000 distinct CDR3 sequences, around 20% of them singletons. The material was PBMCs, obtained before the yellow fever booster vaccination. These receptors came from a man aged 18 to 35 who received the YFV17D yellow fever vaccine.

The chain links TRBV29-1 to TRBJ2-3; possibly TRBD1 for D (5 bases). The germline gives CDR1 SQVTM, CDR2 ANQGSEA. The CDR3 runs 14 residues. Trimming shortened V by 3 bases and J by 2 bases, and 12 bases separated the two germline ends. The DNA of the CDR3 is TGCAGCGTTGAGCTCGACAGCTACACAGATACGCAGTATTTT. Protein sequence: CSVELDSYTDTQYF.

The chain recombines TRBV5-1 with TRBJ1-1; D perhaps matches TRBD1 (5 bases). CDR3 length equals 13 residues. Per germline, CDR1 SGHRS and CDR2 YFSETQ. The V end was cut by 2 bases, the J end by 8 bases, with 13 bases between. DNA for the CDR3: TGCGCCAGCAGCTTCCGGCGAAACAGGGAAGCTTTCTTT. Translation gives CASSFRRNREAFF.

The chain couples TRBV20-1 to TRBJ2-1, with a tentative D call TRBD1 (6 bases). The V end was cut by 4 bases, the J end by 7 bases, with 14 bases between. CDR1 is DFQATT, CDR2 SNEGSKA, per germline (reference sequence). There are 13 residues in the CDR3. CDR3 sequence: CSAIRDTLNEQFF. The DNA of the CDR3 is TGCAGTGCTATCCGGGACACGTTAAATGAGCAGTTCTTC.

This clonotype was counted a few times. The chain recombines TRBV20-1 with TRBJ1-4; TRBD1 matches 8 bases. The V gene's germline CDR1 is DFQATT and CDR2 SNEGSKA (reference sequence). The CDR3 spans 16 residues. After removal of 0 bases from V and 4 bases from J, the junction contained 7 bases not matched to a gene. The CDR3 loop is CSAREIYRGDNEKLFF. DNA of the CDR3: TGCAGTGCTAGAGAGATATACAGGGGGGATAATGAAAAACTGTTTTTT.

This clonotype was detected a few times. The chain carries TRBV7-8 and TRBJ1-5; 8 bases align to TRBD1. Looked up from germline, CDR1 is SGHVS and CDR2 is FQNEAQ. This CDR3 contains 17 residues. Losses at the gene ends were 5 bases for V and 4 bases for J; bases not matched to a gene: 13. CDR3 bases: TGTGCCAGCAGCCTCGTGCAGGGGGCGGCCTTGAATCAGCCCCAGCATTTT. It codes for CASSLVQGAALNQPQHF.

The rearrangement links TRBV7-6 to TRBJ2-7; D might be TRBD1 or TRBD2, each matching 5 bases. Germline V gives CDR1 SGHVS, CDR2 FNYEAQ. Trimming removed 5 bases at V and 3 bases at J, with 11 bases between. This CDR3 is 13 amino acids long. The CDR3 protein is CASSPGAVYEQYF. The CDR3 bases are TGTGCCAGCAGCCCCGGGGCCGTCTACGAGCAGTACTTC.

This clonotype was detected only once. This sequence joins TRBV2 and TRBJ1-6; D is undetermined. The germline V gene has CDR1 SNHLY and CDR2 FYNNEI. Between the trimmed V and J ends, which lost 8 bases and 4 bases, there was a span of 6 bases. The CDR3 is made up of 12 amino acids. The CDR3: CASGRYNSPLHF. CDR3 coding DNA: TGTGCCAGCGGGCGGTATAATTCACCCCTCCACTTT.

V and J are TRBV4-3 and TRBJ2-3; D is undetermined. The germline CDR1 and CDR2 sequences are LGHNA and YSLEER. CDR3 length: 16 amino acids. V gave up 0 bases and J gave up 0 bases, with 10 bases separating them. CDR3 protein: CASSQDGRSSTDTQYF. Written as DNA, the CDR3 is TGCGCCAGCAGCCAAGATGGGCGGAGTAGCACAGATACGCAGTATTTT.

The J gene is TRBJ1-6, the V gene TRBV19; D is unclear. The CDR3 length is 17 residues. CDR1 is LNHDA and CDR2 is SQIVND in the germline V gene (reference sequence). Trimming took off 5 bases at V and 7 bases at J, with 21 bases between the two ends. CDR3 in amino acids: CASSQFSGGLVNSPLHF. For the CDR3, the DNA is TGTGCCAGTAGTCAGTTCAGCGGCGGCCTAGTCAATTCACCCCTCCACTTT. The complete variable domain, with remaining parts taken from reference TRBV19 and TRBJ1-6, reads DGGITQSPKYLFRKEGQNVTLSCEQNLNHDAMYWYRQDPGQGLRLIYYSQIVNDFQKGDIAEGYSVSREKKESFPLTVTSAQKNPTAFYLCASSQFSGGLVNSPLHFGNGTRLTVT.

This clonotype was picked up a small number of times. V usage is TRBV7-9 and J usage is TRBJ1-1; D unresolved. Germline V gives CDR1 SEHNR, CDR2 FQNEAQ (reference sequence). With 2 bases removed from V and 6 bases from J, the gap between germline ends came to 10 bases. The CDR3 is 13 residues long. The CDR3 region has the DNA TGTGCCAGCAGCTTATATCACACCGCTGAAGCTTTCTTT. Residues: CASSLYHTAEAFF.

The chain's CDR3 is CASSLQGENTEAFF. CDR3 DNA sequence: TGTGCCAGCAGCTTACAGGGGGAGAACACTGAAGCTTTCTTT. This rearrangement joins TRBV7-3 to TRBJ1-1, with 7 bases matching TRBD1. Germline lookup yields CDR1 SGHTA and CDR2 FQGTGA. This CDR3 has 14 residues. Germline trimming cut 2 bases from V and 1 base from J; bases unmatched to any gene: 1.

This clonotype was seen only a few times. The chain uses TRBV12-3 or TRBV12-4 and TRBJ1-5; D is perhaps TRBD1 (5 bases). The CDR3 is made up of 14 amino acids. Trimming took 6 bases from V and 2 from J, leaving 11 bases between them. This CDR3 reads CASSAAQGNQPQHF. CDR3 nucleotides: TGTGCCAGCAGCGCGGCACAGGGCAATCAGCCCCAGCATTTT.

Only a few counts were recorded for this clonotype. The V and J genes are TRBV20-1 and TRBJ2-1, with D possibly TRBD2 on 6 matching bases. The CDR3 covers 11 residues. Germline lookup yields CDR1 DFQATT and CDR2 SNEGSKA (reference sequence). Trimming pared 6 bases from V and 8 bases from J, leaving 11 bases between. CDR3 sequence (DNA): TGCAGTGCGGAGGGATCGGATGAGCAGTTCTTC. It yields the protein CSAEGSDEQFF.

The chain combines TRBV20-1 with TRBJ2-7, with 8 bases fitting TRBD1. The V gene end was trimmed by 5 bases and the J gene end by 3 bases; junction bases not matched to a gene: 6. Per germline, CDR1 DFQATT and CDR2 SNEGSKA (reference sequence). The CDR3 spans 13 residues. DNA of the CDR3: TGCAGTGCTGACGGGACAGGACACTACGAGCAGTACGTC. Translating gives CSADGTGHYEQYV.

The sample holds a few counts of this clonotype. The J gene is TRBJ1-5, the V gene TRBV10-3, with 8 bases matching TRBD1. The CDR3 consists of 14 residues. Germline V lookup: CDR1 ENHRY, CDR2 SYGVKD. The J segment lost 3 bases and the V segment lost 6 bases, leaving 4 bases of the junction unmatched. The CDR3, as DNA: TGTGCCATCAGAGGGACAGGACCCAATCAGCCCCAGCATTTT. It encodes CAIRGTGPNQPQHF.

CDR3 nucleotide sequence: TGTGCCAGCAGCTTAGCGGGGGCCGGTATAGATACGCAGTATTTT. Translation: CASSLAGAGIDTQYF. The chain recombines TRBV7-9 with TRBJ2-3, with D possibly matching TRBD1 (6 bases). The germline V gene encodes CDR1 SEHNR and CDR2 FQNEAQ (reference sequence). The CDR3 contains 15 residues. V lost 0 bases and J lost 5, with 12 bases in between.

The V and J genes are TRBV7-8 and TRBJ2-1, with 7 nucleotides matching TRBD1. The CDR3 is made up of 14 amino acids. After removal of 4 bases from V and 7 bases from J, the junction contained 7 bases not matched to a gene. Looked up from germline, CDR1 is SGHVS and CDR2 is FQNEAQ. The CDR3 DNA reads TGTGCCAGCAGCTCGAGACAGGGTCGGAATGAGCAGTTCTTC. Its translation is CASSSRQGRNEQFF.

The V gene is TRBV4-1, the J gene TRBJ2-5; 7 positions match TRBD1. Germline V gene lookup returns CDR1 MGHRA and CDR2 YSYEKL. J was trimmed by 4 bases and V by 0 bases; bases with no gene match: 2. CDR3 length equals 14 residues. The CDR3 is CASSQEAGGETQYF. The DNA for the CDR3 is TGCGCCAGCAGCCAAGAGGCAGGGGGAGAGACCCAGTACTTC.

The rearrangement joins TRBV20-1 to TRBJ1-1; the match to TRBD1 covers 7 bases. Trimming took 5 bases from V and 6 from J; bases not matched to a gene: 9. The CDR3 is made up of 13 amino acids. CDR1 is DFQATT and CDR2 is SNEGSKA in the germline V gene (reference sequence). The CDR3 DNA follows: TGCAGTGCTCACCGGGACAGATCGGCTGAAGCTTTCTTT. Its protein product is CSAHRDRSAEAFF.

This sequence joins TRBV5-8 and TRBJ2-7; TRBD2 might be the D (6 bases). V lost 4 bases, J lost 5 bases, and 19 bases lay in between. The germline CDR1 and CDR2 sequences are SGHTS and YDEGEE. CDR3 length: 15 amino acids. CDR3 loop: CASSKSIYRGNEQYF. DNA for the CDR3: TGTGCCAGCAGCAAGAGCATCTACCGGGGGAACGAGCAGTACTTC. The full variable domain, in which reference TRBV5-8 and TRBJ2-7 provide the parts outside the CDR3, is EAGVTQSPTHLIKTRGQQATLRCSPISGHTSVYWYQQALGLGLQFLLWYDEGEERNRGNFPPRFSGRQFPNYSSELNVNALELEDSALYLCASSKSIYRGNEQYFGPGTRLTVT.

This clonotype appeared a few times. The rearrangement uses TRBV29-1 and TRBJ2-1; no clear D gene. Germline V CDR1 and CDR2: SQVTM, ANQGSEA. The CDR3 totals 16 residues. The V end lost 0 bases, the J end lost 2 bases, and 14 bases lay between the germline ends. The DNA of the CDR3 is TGCAGCGTTGAAGATCCCCTGGCCAAGACCTACAATGAGCAGTTCTTC. The encoded protein is CSVEDPLAKTYNEQFF.

This chain joins TRBV5-1 and TRBJ2-5; D not resolved. Germline lookup yields CDR1 SGHRS and CDR2 YFSETQ. The length of the CDR3 is 13 residues. Trimming removed 3 bases from V and 7 bases from J, with 13 bases in between. The CDR3 nucleotides read TGCGCCAGCAGCTCGGACGGATCCAGGACCCAGTACTTC. Protein product: CASSSDGSRTQYF.

The J gene is TRBJ1-5, the V gene TRBV15; D gene unclear. The CDR3 consists of 17 residues. Trimming removed 3 bases from V and 4 bases from J, with 19 bases in between. Germline V gene data show CDR1 as LNHNV and CDR2 as YYDKDF (reference sequence). CDR3: CATSRNPLDPINQPQHF. Written as DNA, the CDR3 is TGTGCCACCAGCAGGAATCCCTTGGACCCGATTAATCAGCCCCAGCATTTT.

CDR3: CASSLPREGAYEQYF. CDR3 in DNA: TGTGCCAGCAGCTTACCTAGGGAGGGGGCGTACGAGCAGTACTTC. J is TRBJ2-7 and V is TRBV7-9; the D gene could be TRBD1 or TRBD2 (7 bases each). V lost 2 bases to trimming and J lost 4 bases, with 15 bases between them. The CDR3 totals 15 residues. Germline V lookup: CDR1 SEHNR, CDR2 FQNEAQ (reference sequence).

The chain couples TRBV27 to TRBJ2-5; 9 positions agree with TRBD2. The ends lost 6 bases at V and 5 bases at J; junction bases unmatched: 22. This CDR3 region has 19 residues. Per germline, CDR1 MNHEY and CDR2 SMNVEV (reference sequence). CDR3 DNA sequence: TGTGCCAGCAGGCTTGCCGGCTCGACGGGGGCGGGGGGGCTGGAGACCCAGTACTTC. Protein: CASRLAGSTGAGGLETQYF.

This chain links TRBV5-5 with TRBJ2-4; D gene unclear. The V gene lost 3 bases and the J gene lost 0 bases, with 10 bases spanning the gap. Germline V gene lookup returns CDR1 SGHKS and CDR2 YYEKEE (reference sequence). The CDR3 sequence is 15 residues long. CDR3 bases: TGTGCCAGCAGCTCCTCCTCTCTAGCCAAAAACATTCAGTACTTC. Its protein product is CASSSSSLAKNIQYF.